Following are 27 T cell receptor beta chains from one sample sequenced in a study of blood T cell repertoires in COVID-19. Profiling relied on immunoSEQ multiplex PCR, and the TCRdb table lists in-frame clones only, not all of them. The profile shows more than 75,000 clones, roughly 78% of them singletons. Sequenced material: peripheral blood. The receptor source for this set is a man aged 55 to 70 with acute or convalescent COVID-19.

This chain uses TRBV3-1 (or the pseudogene TRBV3-2) with TRBJ2-7; a possible D gene is TRBD1 (5 bases). CDR3 length: 14 residues. V gave up 5 bases and J gave up 7 bases, with 18 bases separating them. Germline V gene data show CDR1 as LGHDT and CDR2 as YNNKEL (reference sequence). Written as DNA, the CDR3 is TGTGCCAGCAGCTCCCGGACGGTCCAGGGAGAGCAGTACTTC. Its translation is CASSSRTVQGEQYF.

This clone appeared a few times. The chain uses TRBV7-2 and TRBJ2-3; 8 nucleotides line up with TRBD2. Looked up from germline, CDR1 is SGHTA and CDR2 is FQGNSA. With 6 bases clipped from V and 10 bases from J, the junction kept 6 bases outside the gene matches. The CDR3 length is 12 residues. CDR3: CASSWTGGSQYF. The CDR3, as DNA: TGTGCCAGCAGTTGGACGGGGGGGTCGCAGTATTTT.

The V call is TRBV15, the J call TRBJ2-5, with no clear D. The V end lost 0 bases, the J end lost 5 bases, and 13 bases lay between the germline ends. The germline V gene encodes CDR1 LNHNV and CDR2 YYDKDF (reference sequence). The CDR3 has 15 amino acids. The CDR3 region has the DNA TGTGCCACCAGCAGAGATATCGCTAGTACCGAGACCCAGTACTTC. Its translation is CATSRDIASTETQYF.

The chain couples TRBV7-9 to TRBJ1-6; tentatively, D is TRBD1 (6 bases). Germline V gives CDR1 SEHNR, CDR2 FQNEAQ (reference sequence). This CDR3 has 16 amino acids. Deletions cut 5 bases from V and 4 bases from J, with 15 bases between. DNA for the CDR3: TGTGCCAGCAGCCCAGCAAGTGGACAGTATAATTCACCCCTCCACTTT. This translates into CASSPASGQYNSPLHF.

The chain links TRBV9 to TRBJ2-2; 9 nucleotides agree with TRBD2. The CDR3 is 19 residues long. CDR1 is SGDLS and CDR2 is YYNGEE in the germline V gene. Germline trimming cut 3 bases from V and 5 bases from J; bases unmatched to any gene: 17. CDR3 loop: CASSGATGGRAVGTGELFF. In DNA, the CDR3 is TGTGCCAGCAGCGGAGCCACCGGCGGGAGGGCAGTTGGGACCGGGGAGCTGTTTTTT.

The chain employs TRBV19 and TRBJ2-3; 9 bases are shared with TRBD2. CDR1 is LNHDA and CDR2 is SQIVND in the germline V gene (reference sequence). The CDR3 is 14 residues long. V lost 7 bases to trimming and J lost 6 bases; unmatched junction nucleotides: 8. As DNA, the CDR3 is TGTGCCAGTAATCTCGAGCGGGGGGATGATACGCAGTATTTT. It is translated as CASNLERGDDTQYF.

The chain uses TRBV19 and TRBJ2-1; 8 positions match TRBD1. J was trimmed by 8 bases and V by 7 bases; bases with no gene match: 7. The CDR3 length is 13 residues. CDR1 and CDR2 from the germline V gene are LNHDA and SQIVND (reference sequence). CDR3 region: CASNLQGGDEQFF. CDR3 DNA: TGTGCCAGTAATCTACAGGGGGGCGATGAGCAGTTCTTC.

This chain joins TRBV24-1 and TRBJ2-5; 16 bases are a match to TRBD2. Germline values: CDR1 KGHDR, CDR2 SFDVKD. The CDR3 is 18 amino acids. V gave up 4 bases and J gave up 7 bases; unmatched junction bases: 11. CDR3 sequence (DNA): TGTGCCACCAGTGACCCCGACGCCGGGACTAGCGGGAGGGTGACCCAGTACTTC. The encoded protein is CATSDPDAGTSGRVTQYF.

The chain uses TRBV5-1 and TRBJ1-3, with D unresolved. This CDR3 is 13 amino acids long. Germline V gives CDR1 SGHRS, CDR2 YFSETQ. V was clipped by 0 bases and J by 4 bases, with 5 bases between them. CDR3 in DNA: TGCGCCAGCAGCTTGGGAGAAGGAAACACCATATATTTT. Its translation is CASSLGEGNTIYF.

The rearrangement links TRBV7-9 to TRBJ1-6, with D perhaps TRBD1 (5 bases). CDR3 length: 14 amino acids. Germline V gene data show CDR1 as SEHNR and CDR2 as FQNEAQ (reference sequence). Trimming removed 6 bases from V and 10 bases from J, with 16 bases in between. CDR3 DNA sequence: TGTGCCAGCAGGACCGGGGGAGGAAGCTCACCCCTCCACTTT. The encoded protein is CASRTGGGSSPLHF. The variable domain in full, with the rest retrieved from reference TRBV7-9 and TRBJ1-6, is DTGVSQNPRHKITKRGQNVTFRCDPISEHNRLYWYRQTLGQGPEFLTYFQNEAQLEKSRLLSDRFSAERPKGSFSTLEIQRTEQGDSAMYLCASRTGGGSSPLHFGNGTRLTVT.

The chain combines TRBV18 with TRBJ2-1; TRBD1 is a possible D gene (5 bases). This CDR3 has 13 amino acids. From germline, CDR1 is KGHSH and CDR2 LQKENI. The V and J ends lost 1 base and 7 bases respectively, with 8 bases between them. CDR3 sequence reads: CASSPQAGNEQFF. The CDR3 DNA reads as TGTGCCAGCTCACCACAAGCAGGGAATGAGCAGTTCTTC. The full variable domain, rest sourced from reference TRBV18 and TRBJ2-1, is NAGVMQNPRHLVRRRGQEARLRCSPMKGHSHVYWYRQLPEEGLKFMVYLQKENIIDESGMPKERFSAEFPKEGPSILRIQQVVRGDSAAYFCASSPQAGNEQFFGPGTRLTVL.

The chain combines TRBV10-3 with TRBJ2-3; 8 nucleotides agree with TRBD2. The ends lost 6 bases at V and 5 bases at J; junction bases unmatched: 4. CDR1 and CDR2 (germline): ENHRY, SYGVKD. CDR3 size: 13 residues. CDR3 in amino acids: CAIRGREGDTQYF. The CDR3, as DNA: TGTGCCATCAGGGGACGGGAGGGAGATACGCAGTATTTT.

This chain links TRBV5-6 with TRBJ2-7; 8 bases line up with TRBD2. The CDR3 has 14 residues. Germline lookup yields CDR1 SGHDT and CDR2 YYEEEE. Trimming removed 4 bases from V and 6 bases from J; junction bases left unmatched: 9. DNA for the CDR3: TGTGCCAGCAGCCTTAGCGGGATATCGGGCGAGCAGTACTTC. Protein: CASSLSGISGEQYF.

This clone has a single count. This chain joins TRBV5-1 and TRBJ1-4; 7 nucleotides agree with TRBD1. Trimming removed 0 bases from V and 8 bases from J; junction bases left unmatched: 7. The germline V gene encodes CDR1 SGHRS and CDR2 YFSETQ. The CDR3 is 15 amino acids. Here the CDR3 reads CASSLVGQGDEKLFF. Written as DNA, the CDR3 is TGCGCCAGCAGCTTGGTTGGTCAGGGGGACGAAAAACTGTTTTTT.

The V and J genes are TRBV10-3 and TRBJ1-1; maybe TRBD1 (5 bases). Trimming removed 8 bases at V and 10 bases at J, with 14 bases between. The germline gives CDR1 ENHRY, CDR2 SYGVKD. The CDR3 length is 11 residues. CDR3 sequence: CAIGAGRGAFF. CDR3 DNA: TGTGCCATCGGGGCAGGGCGCGGAGCTTTCTTT.

The chain joins TRBV7-8 to TRBJ1-5, with 8 bases lining up with TRBD1. The germline CDR1 and CDR2 sequences are SGHVS and FQNEAQ. Trimming took 5 bases from V and 4 from J; bases not matched to a gene: 4. This CDR3 has 14 residues. The CDR3 DNA reads as TGTGCCAGCAGCCGGACAGGGACTAATCAGCCCCAGCATTTT. Translating gives CASSRTGTNQPQHF.

V gene TRBV19 combines with J gene TRBJ2-5; D may be TRBD2 (7 bases). Germline V gene data show CDR1 as LNHDA and CDR2 as SQIVND (reference sequence). This CDR3 contains 19 residues. Trimming took off 3 bases at V and 5 bases at J, with 28 bases between the two ends. CDR3 residues: CASSIGAHRGAGRDETQYF. CDR3 in DNA: TGTGCCAGTAGTATTGGGGCCCATCGGGGGGCAGGGAGGGATGAGACCCAGTACTTC.

The gene calls are TRBV27 and TRBJ2-4, with D hard to call. Trimming removed 5 bases from V and 1 base from J, with 6 bases in between. This CDR3 has 13 amino acids. Germline CDR1 reads MNHEY; CDR2 reads SMNVEV (reference sequence). The CDR3 reads CASSGQAKNIQYF. CDR3 in DNA: TGTGCCAGCAGTGGTCAGGCCAAAAACATTCAGTACTTC.

The chain employs TRBV11-2 and TRBJ2-4; 12 bases agree with TRBD2. Germline CDR1 reads SGHAT; CDR2 reads FQNNGV. The CDR3 has 16 residues. J lost 7 bases, V lost 4 bases, and 8 bases had no gene match. Here the CDR3 reads CASSSLAGGFGNIQYF. CDR3 bases: TGTGCCAGCAGCTCCCTAGCGGGAGGGTTTGGTAACATTCAGTACTTC.

The V and J genes are TRBV7-2 and TRBJ2-2; 9 bases match TRBD1. Losses at the gene ends were 6 bases for V and 2 bases for J; bases not matched to a gene: 7. Germline CDR1 is SGHTA and CDR2 is FQGNSA. The CDR3 runs to 16 residues. CDR3 loop: CASRSRGQGNTGELFF. CDR3 coding DNA: TGTGCCAGCAGATCTCGGGGACAGGGCAACACCGGGGAGCTGTTTTTT.

The rearrangement joins TRBV2 to TRBJ1-6, with D unresolved. Trimming removed 6 bases at V and 7 bases at J, with 19 bases between. Germline V gene sequence: CDR1 SNHLY, CDR2 FYNNEI. The CDR3 has 16 residues. CDR3 region: CASSVRALEGNSPLHF. CDR3 coding DNA: TGTGCCAGCAGCGTACGGGCCCTAGAGGGCAATTCACCCCTCCACTTT.

V gene TRBV5-6 combines with J gene TRBJ1-5; 9 bases map to TRBD1. The germline CDR1 and CDR2 sequences are SGHDT and YYEEEE. The CDR3 contains 15 residues. V lost 3 bases, J lost 4 bases, and 5 bases stayed unmatched. The CDR3 DNA sequence: TGTGCCAGCAGCTGGGGGACAGGGCAAAATCAGCCCCAGCATTTT. This codes for CASSWGTGQNQPQHF.

As concerns this clone: Relative to the germline gene, one junction end is altered; a read error may explain this. The V and J genes are TRBV7-7 and TRBJ2-5, with 8 bases identical to TRBD2. Germline CDR1 and CDR2: SSHAT and FNYEAQ (reference sequence). CDR3 length: 15 amino acids. DNA for the CDR3: TGTGCTAGCAGCTCGGGACTAGAGCCAGGACAGACCCAGTACTTC. It is translated as CASSSGLEPGQTQYF.

The chain links TRBV6-2 or TRBV6-3 to TRBJ2-2; 7 bases fit TRBD2. This CDR3 is built from 17 residues. Germline CDR1 MNHEY, CDR2 SVGEGT. V shed 6 bases, J shed 0 bases, and the junction held 10 bases outside the gene matches. The CDR3 loop reads CASSPFRLAANTGELFF. CDR3 DNA sequence: TGTGCCAGCAGCCCCTTTCGGCTAGCGGCGAACACCGGGGAGCTGTTTTTT.

As concerns this clone: The same CDR3 arises from other DNA sequences in this sample as well. Here the CDR3 reads CASSMGQNQPQHF. The CDR3 DNA sequence: TGCGCCAGCAGCATGGGACAAAATCAGCCCCAGCATTTT. The V and J genes are TRBV5-1 and TRBJ1-5, with D maybe TRBD1 (6 bases). The V end was cut by 4 bases, the J end by 4 bases, with 9 bases between. CDR3 size: 13 residues. Germline values: CDR1 SGHRS, CDR2 YFSETQ.

The chain uses TRBV6-5 and TRBJ2-7, with D tentatively TRBD1 (5 bases). The CDR3 has 14 amino acids. CDR1 and CDR2 (germline): MNHEY, SVGAGI. The V end was cut by 6 bases, the J end by 1 base, with 13 bases between. The CDR3 sequence is CASRDQGPSYEQYF. CDR3 bases: TGTGCCAGCAGGGACCAGGGCCCTTCCTACGAGCAGTACTTC.

The V gene is TRBV7-2, the J gene TRBJ2-1; possible D gene TRBD2, 6 bases. V was trimmed by 5 bases and J by 9 bases, leaving 11 bases between them. The germline CDR1 and CDR2 sequences are SGHTA and FQGNSA. This CDR3 has 12 residues. This CDR3 reads CASSLGTFEQFF. The CDR3 DNA sequence: TGTGCCAGCAGCCTAGGGACTTTTGAGCAGTTCTTC.